What follows describes a single TCR beta chain. Its antigen is not yet known. Per-nucleotide qualities are absent, and no much larger clonotype sits a single base away. The method behind the library was RT-PCR. Sequencing relied on an Illumina HiSeq 2500. TCRdb reworked the public reads: Q25 trimming with fastp, MiXCR clone assembly, productive beta chains retained. Identical CDR3 protein sequences are pooled into one entry, listed with their most common genes and DNA. Within this sample are roughly 650 distinct CDR3 sequences, with about 77% of them counted one time only. The top ten clonotypes cover around 26% of the sample. This record belongs to a study of yellow fever vaccine responses in identical twins listed by TCRdb under 2018. In the study overall: In identical twins, the study followed T cell clones that responded to the vaccine with precision.

The CDR3 runs 14 residues from the cysteine to the phenylalanine. Of the read, only the CDR3 DNA is kept; its 42 bases are in frame from base 1. CDR1 SGHRS and CDR2 YFSETQ are derived from the germline V gene. The germline ends are 8 bases apart after V is trimmed by 1 base and J by 3 bases. Here is what the overall study found, with its caveats: The authors reported that the T cell response to vaccination in identical twins appeared partly convergent and partly personalized.

The sample consisted of T cells from blood (PBMCs), unsorted or a sorted subset (not recorded which), taken before or after yellow fever vaccination (not recorded which). This receptor was obtained from a female donor who received the yellow fever vaccine. The sequence joins TRBV5-1 to TRBJ2-1; the D segment cannot be called with confidence. The DNA is as follows: TGCGCCAGCAGCTTGACGACGGTCTACAATGAGCAGTTCTTC. Translated, this gives CASSLTTVYNEQFF.